A selection of T cell receptor beta chains follows, all from one sample in a study of T cells in localized non-small cell lung cancer. Profiled with immunoSEQ multiplex PCR; TCRdb holds only in-frame clones, not every one. This table has 30,000 or so clones, about 87% appearing once. Specimen: peripheral blood, collected before any cancer treatment. Receptors originate from a male donor at least 60 years old with stage I lung adenocarcinoma. CDR3s include the opening cysteine and the closing phenylalanine or tryptophan. Fields, in order: V gene, clone size, J gene, D gene, CDR3 DNA, CDR3 protein. A D gene is named only where the DNA matches it firmly. Clone size is shown for a subset of rows, as once, few, many or a class of expanded clone.

V gene: TRBV7-2; clone size: -; J gene: TRBJ1-5; D gene: -; CDR3 DNA: TGTGCCAGCAGCCGGGACGGGCCCTATCAGCCCCAGCATTTT; CDR3 protein: CASSRDGPYQPQHF
V gene: TRBV28; clone size: -; J gene: TRBJ2-7; D gene: -; CDR3 DNA: TGTGCCAGCAGTTTCGCGCGTTACGAGCAGTACTTC; CDR3 protein: CASSFARYEQYF
V gene: TRBV5-4; clone size: -; J gene: TRBJ1-5; D gene: TRBD1; CDR3 DNA: TGTGCCAGCAGTTCTGGACAGGGGGCGAATCAGCCCCAGCATTTT; CDR3 protein: CASSSGQGANQPQHF
V gene: TRBV7-2; clone size: -; J gene: TRBJ2-5; D gene: TRBD1; CDR3 DNA: TGTGCCAGCAGCGAACAGGGGGTGGAGGAGACCCAGTACTTC; CDR3 protein: CASSEQGVEETQYF
V gene: TRBV7-2; clone size: -; J gene: TRBJ2-2; D gene: -; CDR3 DNA: TGTGCCAGCAGCCCTTGGGACACATCCACCGGGGAGCTGTTTTTT; CDR3 protein: CASSPWDTSTGELFF
V gene: TRBV16; clone size: -; J gene: TRBJ1-1; D gene: TRBD1; CDR3 DNA: TGTGCCAGCAGCCAACTCGGACAGGGCTACACTGAAGCTTTCTTT; CDR3 protein: CASSQLGQGYTEAFF
V gene: TRBV6-1; clone size: once; J gene: TRBJ2-7; D gene: -; CDR3 DNA: TGTGCCATCGGGACACTTTTCACCTACGAGCAGTACTTC; CDR3 protein: CAIGTLFTYEQYF
V gene: TRBV28; clone size: -; J gene: TRBJ2-1; D gene: TRBD2; CDR3 DNA: TGTGCCTGCGGGGGGGATAATGAGCAGTTCTTC; CDR3 protein: CACGGDNEQFF
V gene: TRBV7-2; clone size: -; J gene: TRBJ2-7; D gene: -; CDR3 DNA: TGTGCCAGCAGCAAAAACCCCGGGGACTCCTACGAGCAGTACTTC; CDR3 protein: CASSKNPGDSYEQYF
V gene: TRBV28; clone size: -; J gene: TRBJ1-2; D gene: -; CDR3 DNA: TGTGCCAGCAGTTTTTCGGGGGGAGGGGACTACACCTTC; CDR3 protein: CASSFSGGGDYTF
V gene: TRBV7-6; clone size: -; J gene: TRBJ2-7; D gene: -; CDR3 DNA: TGTGCCAGCAGCTTAGGCGTGGGGGAGCAGTACTTC; CDR3 protein: CASSLGVGEQYF
V gene: TRBV2; clone size: -; J gene: TRBJ2-4; D gene: -; CDR3 DNA: TGTGCCAGCAGTGCCGCAGGGGTTACGAGGCGCATTCAGTACTTC; CDR3 protein: CASSAAGVTRRIQYF
V gene: TRBV2; clone size: few; J gene: TRBJ1-3; D gene: TRBD1; CDR3 DNA: TGTGCCAGCAGTGGCTATGGGGACCTACAGGGGACTTCTGGAAACACCATATATTTT; CDR3 protein: CASSGYGDLQGTSGNTIYF
V gene: TRBV7-2; clone size: -; J gene: TRBJ2-3; D gene: -; CDR3 DNA: TGTGCCAGCAGTATACTAGATACGCAGTATTTT; CDR3 protein: CASSILDTQYF
V gene: TRBV25-1; clone size: once; J gene: TRBJ2-7; D gene: TRBD1; CDR3 DNA: TGTGCCAGCAGTGAATTTGGGACAGGGCGATACGAGCAGTACTTC; CDR3 protein: CASSEFGTGRYEQYF
V gene: TRBV7-3; clone size: once; J gene: TRBJ2-5; D gene: TRBD2; CDR3 DNA: TGTGCCAGCAGCCCCCCCCCACTCCGGACTAGGTGGGGGGAGACCCAGTACTTC; CDR3 protein: CASSPPPLRTRWGETQYF
V gene: TRBV5-5; clone size: -; J gene: TRBJ1-1; D gene: -; CDR3 DNA: TGTGCCAGCAGTCCAGGAGGGACCCAGGGGAACACTGAAGCTTTCTTT; CDR3 protein: CASSPGGTQGNTEAFF
V gene: TRBV7-6; clone size: -; J gene: TRBJ2-5; D gene: TRBD2; CDR3 DNA: TGTGCCAGCAGCCACTACCTAGCGGGGGGCCATCAGTACTTC; CDR3 protein: CASSHYLAGGHQYF
V gene: TRBV6-5; clone size: -; J gene: TRBJ2-3; D gene: TRBD1; CDR3 DNA: TGTGCCAGCAGTTCCCCGGGACAGGGCACAGATACGCAGTATTTT; CDR3 protein: CASSSPGQGTDTQYF
V gene: TRBV10-3; clone size: -; J gene: TRBJ1-2; D gene: TRBD1; CDR3 DNA: TGTGCCACCGGAGGGGGGCCGACAGGGACCCTAGATGGCTACACCTTC; CDR3 protein: CATGGGPTGTLDGYTF
V gene: TRBV10-1; clone size: -; J gene: TRBJ1-1; D gene: -; CDR3 DNA: TGCGCCAGCAGTGAGCCGCCCGAAGGGGGGACTGAAGCTTTCTTT; CDR3 protein: CASSEPPEGGTEAFF
V gene: TRBV5-1; clone size: -; J gene: TRBJ2-5; D gene: -; CDR3 DNA: TGCGCCAGCAGCTTCAACCAAGGAGAAGAGACCCAGTACTTC; CDR3 protein: CASSFNQGEETQYF
V gene: TRBV30; clone size: -; J gene: TRBJ1-2; D gene: -; CDR3 DNA: TGTGCCTGGAGTGAAAGTTACGGCAGCCTACTCTTCGGCTACACCTTC; CDR3 protein: CAWSESYGSLLFGYTF
V gene: TRBV30; clone size: -; J gene: TRBJ2-3; D gene: -; CDR3 DNA: TGTGCCTGGAGTATTAGTAGGATTTACACAGATACGCAGTATTTT; CDR3 protein: CAWSISRIYTDTQYF
V gene: TRBV6-6; clone size: -; J gene: TRBJ2-2; D gene: TRBD2; CDR3 DNA: TGTGCCAGCACTAAACTAGCGGGGAACACCGGGGAGCTGTTTTTT; CDR3 protein: CASTKLAGNTGELFF
V gene: TRBV27; clone size: few; J gene: TRBJ2-7; D gene: -; CDR3 DNA: TGTGCCAGCAGCCCCCGCCCCCTCAACTCCTACGAGCAGTACTTC; CDR3 protein: CASSPRPLNSYEQYF